Sequencing of this T cell receptor beta chain was carried out in a study of cytomegalovirus exposure and HLA in healthy donors. Regarding the study as a whole: CMV antigen specificity of a few CMV-associated chains was confirmed in vitro. Reportedly, a later analysis found an Asian-associated ancestry cluster had fewer N-insertions than the roughly 630-donor mean.

Both 60 Vbeta primers and 13 Jbeta primers went into the PCR. TCRdb's copy holds only in-frame clones and misses some; the assay was immunoSEQ multiplex PCR. Among 90,000 to 130,000 clones listed, roughly 70% were seen once. Concerning this clone: The target antigen is unknown.

From germline, CDR1 is SGHVS and CDR2 FQNEAQ. Trimming stripped 5 bases from V and 0 bases from J, with 13 bases between. CDR3 length: 15 residues. The sample was PBMCs. This chain uses TRBV7-8 with TRBJ1-1, with TRBD1 as a possible D gene (5 bases). The clonotype comes from a woman younger than 45 in good health and CMV-seronegative. The CDR3 region is CASSLQTAMNTEAFF. CDR3 sequence (DNA): TGTGCCAGCAGCCTCCAGACAGCTATGAACACTGAAGCTTTCTTT.